This T cell receptor (beta chain) was profiled in a study of early T cells in non-severe SARS-CoV-2 infection. Germline V gives CDR1 MNHNS, CDR2 SASEGT. The CDR3 totals 14 residues. V was pared by 4 bases and J by 4 bases, with 6 bases of the junction left unmatched. This clonotype was recorded a few times. The library protocol tagged individual cDNA molecules with unique molecular identifiers. Via MiXCR, TCRdb re-called the 5' RACE reads, giving one row per CDR3 protein. Seen here are more than 60,000 distinct CDR3 sequences, more than 10% observed once, and the top ten hold 0.95% to 1.5%. This sequence joins TRBV6-1 and TRBJ1-1; 7 bases align to TRBD1. This specimen was whole blood, taken at baseline. The receptor comes from an adult who was a healthcare worker with PCR-confirmed SARS-CoV-2 infection or an uninfected control (not recorded which). The donor label of this sample is uncertain. CDR3 sequence: CASSVRDRGTEAFF. CDR3 in DNA: TGTGCCAGCAGTGTCCGGGACAGAGGCACTGAAGCTTTCTTT.